Detailed here is one T cell receptor beta chain. Stated treatment: about 20 received Ad26.COV2.S at low or high dose, single or two shots; roughly five received placebo; per-sample allocation not given. Sampling happened 63 days after the first vaccine or placebo injection. Ad26.COV2.S expressed prefusion-stabilized spike from the original Wuhan strain. J was trimmed by 7 bases and V by 3 bases; bases with no gene match: 11. Germline CDR1 is DFQATT and CDR2 is SNEGSKA (reference sequence). The CDR3 extends over 15 amino acids. The record originates from a study of Ad26.COV2.S vaccination and SARS-CoV-2 variants. The assay was immunoSEQ multiplex PCR, and TCRdb's table has in-frame clones only and misses some. Of roughly 400,000 clones in the sample, around 92% were seen once.

Material: peripheral blood, obtained in a trial of Ad26.COV2.S vaccine versus placebo. This TCR was recovered from a person between 18 and 60 years old who received the Ad26.COV2.S COVID-19 vaccine or a placebo. V usage is TRBV20-1 and J usage is TRBJ2-1, with TRBD2 matching over 8 bases. CDR3 nucleotide sequence: TGCAGTGCTAGTAGCCACGGGGGGGCTTGGAATGAGCAGTTCTTC. Encoded protein: CSASSHGGAWNEQFF.